The 20 T cell receptor beta chains in this list originate from one sample, sequenced in a study of control samples from healthy donors and cancer patients. The repertoire was sequenced with immunoSEQ multiplex PCR; TCRdb's copy has only in-frame clones and lacks some. This table holds about 49,000 clones, roughly 85% found once. The sequenced material came from PBMCs. The receptors shown here come from a woman aged 45-59 years with lung cancer.

The sample holds a few counts of this clone. This chain uses TRBV6-2 or TRBV6-3 with TRBJ2-7, with D possibly being TRBD2 (7 bases). Germline values: CDR1 MNHEY, CDR2 SVGEGT. Trimming took 5 bases from V and 5 from J, leaving 16 bases between them. The CDR3 runs to 14 residues. CDR3 sequence reads: CASSKGGAIHEQYF. The CDR3 DNA reads TGTGCCAGCAGTAAAGGGGGGGCGATCCACGAGCAGTACTTC.

The J gene is TRBJ1-1, the V gene TRBV2, with TRBD1 as a possible D gene (6 bases). The germline CDR1 and CDR2 sequences are SNHLY and FYNNEI. V lost 0 bases and J lost 1, with 12 bases in between. This CDR3 is 16 amino acids long. CDR3: CASSEAGALQNTEAFF. The CDR3 DNA is TGTGCCAGCAGTGAAGCGGGGGCGCTTCAGAACACTGAAGCTTTCTTT.

The chain has TRBV5-1 and TRBJ2-1; maybe TRBD1 (6 bases). Germline V CDR1 and CDR2: SGHRS, YFSETQ. V lost 3 bases and J lost 5, with 9 bases in between. The length of the CDR3 is 13 residues. The CDR3 nucleotides are TGCGCCAGCAGCTGGAGGACAGACAATGAGCAGTTCTTC. This codes for CASSWRTDNEQFF.

CDR3 sequence: CASSPIGQGLAKNIQYF. The CDR3 DNA reads TGTGCCAGCTCACCGATCGGACAGGGCCTAGCCAAAAACATTCAGTACTTC. The rearrangement uses TRBV18 and TRBJ2-4, with TRBD1 identical over 8 bases. The V and J ends lost 3 bases and 0 bases, in that order; junction bases with no gene match: 7. This CDR3 contains 17 residues. Germline CDR1 is KGHSH and CDR2 is LQKENI.

A few counts support this clone. V gene TRBV19 combines with J gene TRBJ2-3, with a possible D match to TRBD2 (5 bases). Trimming stripped 7 bases from V and 2 bases from J, with 10 bases between. This CDR3 has 13 residues. The germline gives CDR1 LNHDA, CDR2 SQIVND (reference sequence). Here the CDR3 reads CASNAGITDTQYF. The CDR3 DNA follows: TGTGCCAGTAACGCGGGTATCACAGATACGCAGTATTTT.

The chain couples TRBV18 to TRBJ2-1, with D perhaps matching TRBD1 (5 bases). The CDR3 extends over 15 amino acids. Germline CDR1 KGHSH, CDR2 LQKENI. The ends were cut back, 1 base at V and 0 bases at J, with 7 bases in the middle. The CDR3 region has the DNA TGTGCCAGCTCACCACAGGGGTCCTCCTACAATGAGCAGTTCTTC. Translating it yields CASSPQGSSYNEQFF.

The chain employs TRBV6-6 and TRBJ1-6; D is undetermined. Germline CDR1 reads MNHNY; CDR2 reads SVGAGI (reference sequence). V lost 7 bases to trimming and J lost 7 bases, with 11 bases between them. The CDR3 contains 13 residues. CDR3 DNA: TGTGCCAGCAAGACCCTCCCAAATTCACCCCTCCACTTT. Amino acids: CASKTLPNSPLHF.

The CDR3 DNA reads as TGTGCCAGCAGTTTAAGGGTCGTCTATGGCTACACCTTC. This sequence encodes CASSLRVVYGYTF. The gene calls are TRBV12-3 or TRBV12-4 and TRBJ1-2, with D unclear. This CDR3 is built from 13 residues. The germline V and J ends were trimmed by 2 bases and 4 bases, with 8 bases remaining between them.

The chain couples TRBV6-2 or TRBV6-3 to TRBJ1-4; D gene uncertain. This CDR3 region has 13 residues. Germline CDR1 and CDR2: MNHEY and SVGEGT. V was clipped by 4 bases and J by 8 bases, with 11 bases between them. DNA of the CDR3: TGTGCCAGCAGTTCCCAGTACCGGGAAAAACTGTTTTTT. Amino acids: CASSSQYREKLFF.

This clone has just one count. The chain links TRBV12-3 or TRBV12-4 to TRBJ1-2; D gene unclear. Trimming cost V 7 bases and J 6 bases, with 15 bases left between them. The CDR3 runs to 13 residues. The CDR3 DNA is TGTGCCAGCAACCTTCGTAGGTCTAATGGCTACACCTTC. Translated, it gives CASNLRRSNGYTF.

The chain couples TRBV2 to TRBJ1-4; tentative D call: TRBD1 (5 bases). Trimming removed 6 bases from V and 8 bases from J, with 7 bases in between. The CDR3 is 11 amino acids. Germline V gives CDR1 SNHLY, CDR2 FYNNEI. The CDR3 spells CASRGGEKLFF. The CDR3 nucleotides read TGTGCCAGCAGGGGGGGGGAAAAACTGTTTTTT. Drawing the rest from reference TRBV2 and TRBJ1-4, the complete variable domain is EPEVTQTPSHQVTQMGQEVILRCVPISNHLYFYWYRQILGQKVEFLVSFYNNEISEKSEIFDDQFSVERPDGSNFTLKIRSTKLEDSAMYFCASRGGEKLFFGSGTQLSVL.

This chain connects TRBV12-3 or TRBV12-4 to TRBJ2-5; a weak D match, TRBD1 (6 bases). The CDR3 sequence is 13 residues long. The ends were cut back, 6 bases at V and 1 base at J, with 9 bases in the middle. CDR3 residues: CASRRQVQETQYF. DNA of the CDR3: TGTGCCAGCAGACGACAGGTCCAAGAGACCCAGTACTTC.

This clone appeared once. The chain is built from TRBV11-3 and TRBJ2-5; D possibly corresponds to TRBD1 (5 bases). Germline loops: CDR1 SGHNT, CDR2 YENEEA. The CDR3 totals 16 residues. V lost 5 bases and J lost 5, with 21 bases in between. CDR3 region: CASSQSADSYWETQYF. The CDR3 DNA reads as TGTGCCAGCAGCCAATCCGCCGACAGCTACTGGGAGACCCAGTACTTC.

V usage is TRBV4-3 and J usage is TRBJ1-2; D not certain. The V gene's germline CDR1 is LGHNA and CDR2 YSLEER. The V end was cut by 4 bases, the J end by 6 bases, with 12 bases between. The CDR3 is 13 amino acids. The CDR3 region is CASSPGNLDGYTF. CDR3 sequence (DNA): TGCGCCAGCAGCCCAGGCAACTTGGATGGCTACACCTTC.

CDR3 nucleotides: TGTGCCTGGGGCGGGAGAAGACAGGGCAGATATGGCTACACCTTC. Its protein product is CAWGGRRQGRYGYTF. This chain connects TRBV30 to TRBJ1-2, with 7 bases aligning to TRBD1. V shed 5 bases and J 5 bases; nucleotides not matched to a gene: 14. Germline-derived CDR1 and CDR2 are GTSNPN and SVGIG (reference sequence). The CDR3 is 15 residues long.

This chain connects TRBV18 to TRBJ2-1, with D perhaps matching TRBD1 (7 bases). CDR1 is KGHSH, CDR2 LQKENI, per germline. The V end lost 3 bases, the J end lost 4 bases, and 13 bases lay between the germline ends. CDR3 length: 15 residues. The DNA of the CDR3 is TGTGCCAGCTCACCTAGGCAGGGGGGATACAATGAGCAGTTCTTC. Protein product: CASSPRQGGYNEQFF.

V gene TRBV19 combines with J gene TRBJ1-5; maybe TRBD1 (5 bases). The germline CDR1 and CDR2 sequences are LNHDA and SQIVND (reference sequence). The CDR3 has 14 residues. V dropped 3 bases and J dropped 4 bases, with 10 bases sitting between them. Here the CDR3 DNA reads TGTGCCAGTAGTATGGCGGGGCAGAATCAGCCCCAGCATTTT. Translated: CASSMAGQNQPQHF.

The chain joins TRBV29-1 to TRBJ1-1; no firm D call. The CDR3 is 12 residues long. Per the germline V gene, CDR1 is SQVTM and CDR2 is ANQGSEA. The germline V and J ends were trimmed by 2 bases and 0 bases, with 4 bases remaining between them. CDR3 DNA sequence: TGCAGCGTTGAACTGCTGAACACTGAAGCTTTCTTT. Translating gives CSVELLNTEAFF.

This rearrangement joins TRBV5-6 to TRBJ2-4; no clear D gene. Germline CDR1 reads SGHDT; CDR2 reads YYEEEE. V was shortened by 2 bases and J by 2 bases, with 8 bases between the two germline ends. The CDR3 sequence is 14 residues long. The chain's CDR3 is CASSFGLTKNIQYF. The CDR3 nucleotides read TGTGCCAGCAGCTTCGGGTTGACCAAAAACATTCAGTACTTC.

The rearrangement joins TRBV6-6 to TRBJ1-1; D gene unclear. From germline, CDR1 is MNHNY and CDR2 SVGAGI (reference sequence). Trimming removed 10 bases at V and 6 bases at J, with 21 bases between. The CDR3 covers 14 residues. The CDR3 protein is CAINGGVSWAEAFF. DNA for the CDR3: TGTGCCATAAACGGTGGGGTCTCTTGGGCTGAAGCTTTCTTT.